Below, 27 T cell receptor beta chains from the same sample are listed, as sequenced in a study of neoadjuvant nivolumab and ipilimumab in lung cancer (dated by TCRdb to between 2020 and 2021). The time point label, read with the paper, signifies: at surgical resection after neoadjuvant nivolumab +/- ipilimumab. Receptor libraries were prepared by the immunoSEQ multiplex PCR assay. As stored in TCRdb, this immuneACCESS dataset retains in-frame rearrangements with V and J assigned. A fraction of the clones does not appear; measured against another copy, unresolved V genes explain less than half of the discrepancy, and the remainder lacks a known reason. The sample yields 30,000 to 35,000 clones; about nine tenths were counted once. 4.5% to 5% of the sample belongs to the ten largest clones. Source: peripheral blood, taken after neoadjuvant nivolumab, alone or with ipilimumab, at or shortly before surgery. The receptors were gathered from an adult with non-small cell lung cancer.

This clone was seen once. The CDR3 DNA sequence: TGTGCCAGCAGCCCCACCGGCGAGCCCTACGAGCAGTACTTC. It translates to CASSPTGEPYEQYF. This chain uses TRBV7-9 with TRBJ2-7; no definite D call. In germline, CDR1 is SEHNR, CDR2 FQNEAQ (reference sequence). The CDR3 has 14 residues. V lost 5 bases and J lost 2, with 13 bases in between.

The chain couples TRBV6-1 to TRBJ1-2; D is perhaps TRBD1 (5 bases). This CDR3 has 14 residues. The ends were cut back, 1 base at V and 7 bases at J, with 13 bases in the middle. The germline V gene encodes CDR1 MNHNS and CDR2 SASEGT. Here the CDR3 DNA reads TGTGCCAGCAGTGAAGTCCCCGGGGGGATTGGCTACACCTTC. It encodes CASSEVPGGIGYTF.

J is TRBJ2-5 and V is TRBV5-1; TRBD1 agrees at 8 bases. This CDR3 spans 13 amino acids. Germline assignment: CDR1 SGHRS and CDR2 YFSETQ. Trimming removed 4 bases from V and 5 bases from J; junction bases left unmatched: 4. The CDR3 protein is CASSGNRGETQYF. DNA for the CDR3: TGCGCCAGCAGCGGAAACAGGGGGGAGACCCAGTACTTC.

V usage is TRBV7-9 and J usage is TRBJ2-7; a possible D gene is TRBD1 (5 bases). Deletions cut 10 bases from V and 2 bases from J, with 12 bases between. This CDR3 region has 12 residues. CDR1 is SEHNR, CDR2 FQNEAQ, per germline (reference sequence). In DNA, the CDR3 is TGTGCCACGACAGTCACTACCTACGAGCAGTACTTC. Translation gives CATTVTTYEQYF.

As concerns this clone: Sequence at one end of the junction differs from germline and may be a read error. This chain uses TRBV18 with TRBJ1-3; D possibly corresponds to TRBD1 (6 bases). CDR3 length: 14 amino acids. Germline values: CDR1 KGHSH, CDR2 LQKENI. As DNA, the CDR3 is TGTGCCAGCTCGCCACAGGGTCTTGGAAACACCATATATTTT. Translating it yields CASSPQGLGNTIYF. The entire variable domain, with the rest obtained from reference TRBV18 and TRBJ1-3, is as follows: NAGVMQNPRHLVRRRGQEARLRCSPMKGHSHVYWYRQLPEEGLKFMVYLQKENIIDESGMPKERFSAEFPKEGPSILRIQQVVRGDSAAYFCASSPQGLGNTIYFGEGSWLTVV.

The J gene is TRBJ2-7, the V gene TRBV5-6, with 9 bases aligning to TRBD2. With V trimmed by 4 bases and J by 1 base, 3 bases remained unmatched. The germline V gene has CDR1 SGHDT and CDR2 YYEEEE. CDR3 length: 14 amino acids. Here the CDR3 DNA reads TGTGCCAGCAGCCCCGGACTAGCGTCCTACGAGCAGTACTTC. Encoded protein: CASSPGLASYEQYF.

The V and J genes are TRBV6-5 and TRBJ1-1; D call uncertain. Trimming removed 8 bases at V and 1 base at J, with 17 bases between. The CDR3 has 15 residues. The germline CDR1 and CDR2 sequences are MNHEY and SVGAGI. CDR3 sequence reads: CASGRYGSGNTEAFF. The CDR3 nucleotides are TGTGCCAGCGGCAGGTACGGGTCGGGGAACACTGAAGCTTTCTTT.

This sequence joins TRBV5-1 and TRBJ2-5, with a possible D match to TRBD1 (5 bases). The CDR3 runs 16 residues. Germline V gene data show CDR1 as SGHRS and CDR2 as YFSETQ. V was cut by 3 bases and J by 5 bases, with 20 bases left in between. In nucleotides, the CDR3 is TGCGCCAGCAGCTCGTATTATATAGGGGTGAATGAGACCCAGTACTTC. Protein: CASSSYYIGVNETQYF.

The chain recombines TRBV7-2 with TRBJ2-5, with D perhaps matching TRBD2 (5 bases). The germline CDR1 and CDR2 sequences are SGHTA and FQGNSA. The CDR3 loop spans 16 amino acids. Trimming took 5 bases from V and 3 from J, leaving 19 bases between them. CDR3 DNA sequence: TGTGCCAGCAGCGCAACCCCCGGACGGGAAAAAGAGACCCAGTACTTC. Its translation: CASSATPGREKETQYF.

The chain is built from TRBV5-4 and TRBJ1-2, with D hard to call. V was shortened by 0 bases and J by 2 bases, with 11 bases between the two germline ends. Germline CDR1 is SGHNT and CDR2 is YYREEE (reference sequence). The CDR3 consists of 15 residues. The CDR3 here is CASSLVQAKNYGYTF. Here the CDR3 DNA reads TGTGCCAGCAGCTTGGTCCAGGCCAAGAACTATGGCTACACCTTC.

The V and J genes are TRBV18 and TRBJ1-5; the D is unclear. CDR1 KGHSH and CDR2 LQKENI come from the germline V gene. This CDR3 is built from 14 residues. V was shortened by 3 bases and J by 6 bases, with 12 bases between the two germline ends. DNA for the CDR3: TGTGCCAGCTCACCTTCTCGAGGGATTCAGCCCCAGCATTTT. Amino acids: CASSPSRGIQPQHF.

The chain combines TRBV5-1 with TRBJ2-5; D not resolved. The CDR3 covers 16 residues. The V and J ends lost 2 bases and 3 bases respectively, with 17 bases between them. In germline, CDR1 is SGHRS, CDR2 YFSETQ. Here the CDR3 DNA reads TGCGCCAGCAGCTTAACCCAAAGACCACTCGAAGAGACCCAGTACTTC. Translated, it gives CASSLTQRPLEETQYF.

V gene TRBV6-6 combines with J gene TRBJ2-7; TRBD1 is a possible D gene (7 bases). The CDR3 is 16 amino acids. V dropped 6 bases and J dropped 0 bases, with 18 bases sitting between them. Germline assignment: CDR1 MNHNY and CDR2 SVGAGI (reference sequence). The DNA for the CDR3 is TGTGCCAGCAGCCCTTTAGGGCAGGGGGGCTCCTACGAGCAGTACTTC. This encodes CASSPLGQGGSYEQYF.

The genes are TRBV7-9 and TRBJ2-7; TRBD2 matches 11 bases. This CDR3 is 14 amino acids long. Unmatched junction bases numbered 0, after V lost 3 bases and J lost 2 bases. Germline CDR1 reads SEHNR; CDR2 reads FQNEAQ (reference sequence). The CDR3 sequence: CASSFSGGAYEQYF. The CDR3 DNA reads as TGTGCCAGCAGCTTTAGCGGGGGGGCCTACGAGCAGTACTTC.

This clone was counted a single time. V gene TRBV7-8 combines with J gene TRBJ2-1; the match to TRBD1 covers 8 bases. The junction had 18 bases not matched to a gene; V was cut back by 3 bases and J by 8 bases. The germline gives CDR1 SGHVS, CDR2 FQNEAQ. The CDR3 spans 18 residues. The CDR3 DNA is TGTGCCAGCAGCTTCTGGGGGCGACCGGACAGGGTTGAGGATGAGCAGTTCTTC. Its translation is CASSFWGRPDRVEDEQFF.

The V and J genes are TRBV7-2 and TRBJ2-7; a possible D gene is TRBD1 (5 bases). The CDR3 spans 15 residues. V dropped 2 bases and J dropped 2 bases, with 13 bases sitting between them. From germline, CDR1 is SGHTA and CDR2 FQGNSA. DNA for the CDR3: TGTGCCAGCAGCTTATCCATGGACATTACCTACGAGCAGTACTTC. Its protein is CASSLSMDITYEQYF.

The chain joins TRBV2 to TRBJ1-6, with TRBD1 matching 7 bases. V trimming: 11 bases; J trimming: 7 bases; junction bases outside the gene matches: 8. CDR3 length equals 13 residues. Looked up from germline, CDR1 is SNHLY and CDR2 is FYNNEI. This chain's CDR3 is CAERDSENSPLHF. The CDR3 DNA reads TGTGCCGAAAGGGACAGCGAAAATTCACCCCTCCACTTT.

The chain links TRBV7-2 to TRBJ2-2; TRBD2 might be the D (6 bases). With 5 bases removed from V and 4 bases from J, the gap between germline ends came to 14 bases. Germline V gives CDR1 SGHTA, CDR2 FQGNSA. CDR3 length equals 15 residues. DNA of the CDR3: TGTGCCAGCAGCCCGGCGGCGGGGCCCACCGGGGAGCTGTTTTTT. Protein sequence: CASSPAAGPTGELFF.

In its sample, this clone was seen once. V is TRBV5-6 and J is TRBJ1-2; 7 bases match TRBD1. This CDR3 has 13 residues. V was clipped by 3 bases and J by 6 bases; unmatched bases: 5. The V gene's germline CDR1 is SGHDT and CDR2 YYEEEE. The CDR3 is CASSSTGLDGYTF. The CDR3 DNA reads TGTGCCAGCAGCTCGACAGGGCTGGATGGCTACACCTTC.

The V gene is TRBV29-1, the J gene TRBJ2-7; D is ambiguous. There are 13 residues in the CDR3. Per the germline V gene, CDR1 is SQVTM and CDR2 is ANQGSEA. The ends were cut back, 6 bases at V and 2 bases at J, with 14 bases in the middle. The CDR3 bases are TGCAGCGTAGCCGTCGACGGCGCCTACGAGCAGTACTTC. Its protein product is CSVAVDGAYEQYF.

The genes are TRBV5-1 and TRBJ2-7; TRBD1 might be the D (8 bases). The CDR3 length is 15 residues. V was pared by 4 bases and J by 6 bases, with 20 bases between. Looked up from germline, CDR1 is SGHRS and CDR2 is YFSETQ. CDR3 nucleotides: TGCGCCAGCAGCCCCGCCTTGGGGGGGACAGGCGAGCAGTACTTC. Protein product: CASSPALGGTGEQYF.

V usage is TRBV11-2 and J usage is TRBJ1-3, with no clear D. Per the germline V gene, CDR1 is SGHAT and CDR2 is FQNNGV. Deletions cut 3 bases from V and 0 bases from J, with 6 bases between. The CDR3 length is 14 residues. The CDR3 reads CASSLGSSGNTIYF. The CDR3 coding sequence is TGTGCCAGCAGCTTGGGTTCCTCTGGAAACACCATATATTTT.

V usage is TRBV7-2 and J usage is TRBJ2-7, with TRBD1 matching over 10 bases. The germline gives CDR1 SGHTA, CDR2 FQGNSA. The CDR3 runs 15 residues. Losses at the gene ends were 2 bases for V and 0 bases for J; bases not matched to a gene: 1. CDR3 nucleotides: TGTGCCAGCAGCTTAAGACAGGGGGCCTCCTACGAGCAGTACTTC. Translating it yields CASSLRQGASYEQYF. Looking up the rest from reference TRBV7-2 and TRBJ2-7 gives the full variable domain: GAGVSQSPSNKVTEKGKDVELRCDPISGHTALYWYRQSLGQGLEFLIYFQGNSAPDKSGLPSDRFSAERTGGSVSTLTIQRTQQEDSAVYLCASSLRQGASYEQYFGPGTRLTVT.

The chain uses TRBV14 and TRBJ1-2; D is uncertain. The CDR3 consists of 16 residues. V shed 0 bases and J shed 6 bases, with 17 bases lying between them. Per the germline V gene, CDR1 is SGHDN and CDR2 is FVKESK. The CDR3 region has the DNA TGTGCCAGCAGCCAAGAACTGGGCCCTTTGACCAATGGCTACACCTTC. Translated, it gives CASSQELGPLTNGYTF.

CDR3 bases: TGTGCCAGCTCACCACCGGGACGCACAGCCTACGAGCAGTACTTC. It translates to CASSPPGRTAYEQYF. This chain connects TRBV18 to TRBJ2-7; tentatively, D is TRBD1 or TRBD2 (5 bases each). Trimming took off 0 bases at V and 2 bases at J, with 11 bases between the two ends. The CDR3 totals 15 residues. Per the germline V gene, CDR1 is KGHSH and CDR2 is LQKENI.

This sequence joins TRBV11-2 and TRBJ2-3, with 8 bases lining up with TRBD2. This CDR3 region has 15 residues. Germline V gives CDR1 SGHAT, CDR2 FQNNGV. The J segment lost 12 bases and the V segment lost 0 bases, leaving 11 bases of the junction unmatched. CDR3 nucleotide sequence: TGTGCCAGCAGCTTAGATGAAAAACAGCGGGGGCATCAGTATTTT. This codes for CASSLDEKQRGHQYF.

The chain couples TRBV18 to TRBJ2-2; 10 bases agree with TRBD1. CDR1 and CDR2 from the germline V gene are KGHSH and LQKENI. Losses at the gene ends were 5 bases for V and 4 bases for J; bases not matched to a gene: 7. The CDR3 is 16 amino acids. CDR3 DNA: TGTGCCAGCTCAATTTCCGGGACAGGGGTCACCGGGGAGCTGTTTTTT. Protein sequence: CASSISGTGVTGELFF. The complete variable domain, with remaining parts taken from reference TRBV18 and TRBJ2-2, reads NAGVMQNPRHLVRRRGQEARLRCSPMKGHSHVYWYRQLPEEGLKFMVYLQKENIIDESGMPKERFSAEFPKEGPSILRIQQVVRGDSAAYFCASSISGTGVTGELFFGEGSRLTVL.